This T cell receptor (beta chain) was retrieved from a study of blood T cell repertoires in COVID-19. Overall study: Samples taken during acute and convalescent COVID-19 were collected in the United States, Italy and Spain. In each case, the material was cDNA or gDNA derived from T cells, B-cell-depleted T cells, or PBMCs.

Methods used by the authors: Estimates of nucleated cell counts were drawn from the amplification of reference gene primers. Data came from immunoSEQ multiplex PCR; TCRdb stores just in-frame clones and leaves some out. Clonal size and the V and J genes are those of that table, whereas D and trimming came from the DNA. This table has 200,000 to 250,000 clones, approximately 86% appearing once. This CDR3 has 15 amino acids. V was pared by 3 bases and J by 5 bases, with 14 bases between. Germline CDR1 is SNHLY and CDR2 is FYNNEI. The sequence was obtained from a woman aged 55 to 70 who had recovered from COVID-19. The sample consisted of peripheral blood. The chain joins TRBV2 to TRBJ2-1, with D possibly matching TRBD2 (6 bases). The CDR3 DNA sequence: TGTGCCAGCAGTGATTGGTGGGGGGAAGACAATGAGCAGTTCTTC. Encoded protein: CASSDWWGEDNEQFF.